These T cell receptor beta chains were read from a single sample in a study of cytomegalovirus exposure and HLA in healthy donors. TCRdb keeps only in-frame clones here, not all; method: immunoSEQ multiplex PCR. The sample yields 150,000 or so clones, 55% to 75% seen once. Sequenced: PBMCs. The receptors derive from a human donor in good health. Each CDR3 is given with its conserved first and last residue.

j_call v_call cdr3_aa
TRBJ1-1 TRBV19 CASSIQPTGGRNAFF
TRBJ1-1 TRBV5-1 CASSLSGQGPLNTEAFF
TRBJ1-5 TRBV19 CASSIDRRTEALDQPQHF
TRBJ1-2 TRBV13 CASSSTGVNYGYTF
TRBJ2-3 TRBV7-9 CASSKFPPGLARTDTQYF
TRBJ2-7 TRBV9 CASSVGTGVYEQYF
TRBJ2-5 TRBV6-1 CASTEYPGGARYF
TRBJ1-4 TRBV2 CASSVNLNEKLFF
TRBJ2-7 TRBV29-1 CSVGGGDEQYF
TRBJ1-1 TRBV18 CASSPRQTNTEAFF
TRBJ1-5 TRBV7-2 CASSPFGQGLNQPQHF
TRBJ1-2 TRBV5-1 CASSFAGQFYGYTF
TRBJ2-1 TRBV7-6 CASSPWGNYNEQFF
TRBJ2-5 TRBV7-8 CASSLGFEETQYF
TRBJ2-2 TRBV4-2 CASSAQVAGGPAITGELFF
TRBJ1-4 TRBV19 CASSNSGGSSEAF
TRBJ1-6 TRBV6-1 CASSEDRGNSPLHF
TRBJ1-1 TRBV19 CASSIDRYEAFF
TRBJ2-3 TRBV25-1 CASSGTGTPRTDTQYF
TRBJ2-1 TRBV19 CASSILAGGQSSYNEQFF
TRBJ1-3 TRBV2 CASSPDSSSGNTIYF
TRBJ1-5 TRBV11-2 CASSRDRAQPQHF
TRBJ1-6 TRBV30 CAWSPRGNSPLHF
TRBJ2-3 TRBV4-3 CASSQVNTDTQYF
TRBJ1-1 TRBV19 CASSPGTHNTEAFF
TRBJ2-3 TRBV29-1 CSVESSQPLAVDTQYF
TRBJ1-4 TRBV4-1 CASSRSRDRGSSEKLFF
TRBJ1-5 TRBV28 CASSLGGWPQHF
TRBJ1-2 TRBV7-6 CASSLVDRDYGYTF
TRBJ2-1 TRBV19 CASSIADRGVNEQFF
TRBJ2-3 TRBV7-8 CASSLVQRGDTQYF
TRBJ2-2 TRBV1 CTSSRGTSGGAHGELFF
TRBJ2-5 TRBV9 CASSGTSGGPGTQYF
TRBJ2-1 TRBV10-3 CATNTGTGLYNEQFF
TRBJ2-3 TRBV7-3 CASRSGGTSTDTQYF
TRBJ1-4 TRBV2 CASSALTGYHEKLFF
TRBJ2-6 TRBV29-1 CSVEVRGVKGSGANVLTF
TRBJ2-7 TRBV5-8 CASSAGLSYEQYF
TRBJ1-2 TRBV7-2 CASSSSDRVNYGYTF
TRBJ1-3 TRBV5-1 CASSLGRGFGNTIYF
TRBJ2-3 TRBV9 CASTRGGRDTDTQYF
TRBJ1-1 TRBV7-9 CASSLGQTDGTEAFF
TRBJ1-2 TRBV6-1 CASSEAEGRDYGYTF
TRBJ1-2 TRBV7-3 CASSEGQGYGYTF
TRBJ1-6 TRBV6-4 CASSARDNSPLHF
TRBJ1-5 TRBV10-3 CAISDNNQPQHF
TRBJ2-7 TRBV14 CASSQDWRGGTYEQYF
TRBJ2-2 TRBV6-5 CASSNGRGAGELFF
TRBJ2-5 TRBV13 CASSPGTRWQETQYF
TRBJ1-4 TRBV9 CASSEGQRSANEKLFF
TRBJ2-2 TRBV12-5 CASGSLSGELFF
TRBJ2-2 TRBV7-3 CASSPRGGRATGELFF
TRBJ1-5 TRBV2 CASSRGGNQPQHF
TRBJ2-1 TRBV6-4 CASSASLGRGNEQFF
TRBJ1-1 TRBV6-1 CASRGLDRMSEAFF
TRBJ2-5 TRBV9 CASSGGLVGDETQYF
. TRBV5-4 CASSFGTGTYEQYF
TRBJ1-1 TRBV4-3 CASSQFAGGGTEAFF
TRBJ1-2 TRBV29-1 CSLVGEDYGYTF
TRBJ2-5 TRBV30 CAWRKRGQETQYF